The 9 T cell receptor beta chains given below trace back to one sample, sequenced in a study of post-analysis software for immune sequencing data. General study findings and limits: Compared with controls, patients had more of about five TRBV segments, including TRBV5-6, TRBV5-1 and TRBV20-1.

Antigen specificity for these receptors is unknown. Tagging with unique molecular identifiers was a feature of the TCR beta cDNA libraries. Each CDR3 protein gets one entry after TCRdb re-called the PCR reads with MiXCR. The sample shows 750,000 to 950,000 distinct CDR3 sequences, roughly 58% of them seen only once. Sequenced input: blood. The receptors were gathered from a girl aged 5-17 years with multiple sclerosis.

The genes are TRBV10-3 and TRBJ2-4, with D possibly being TRBD2 (6 bases). The CDR3 covers 15 residues. Germline CDR1 and CDR2: ENHRY and SYGVKD. Trimming took off 0 bases at V and 6 bases at J, with 12 bases between the two ends. DNA of the CDR3: TGTGCCATCAGTGAGTCGACTTTCGGGGGAAACATTCAGTACTTC. Residues: CAISESTFGGNIQYF.

The gene calls are TRBV5-6 and TRBJ2-3; 7 bases agree with TRBD2. The length of the CDR3 is 15 residues. The germline CDR1 and CDR2 sequences are SGHDT and YYEEEE. J was trimmed by 8 bases and V by 2 bases; bases with no gene match: 11. The CDR3 loop reads CASSFYSGPPPTQYF. The CDR3 DNA follows: TGTGCCAGCAGCTTCTATAGCGGGCCTCCCCCTACGCAGTATTTT.

The chain has TRBV6-1 and TRBJ2-3; TRBD2 matches 14 bases. The CDR3 is 17 amino acids. Per germline, CDR1 MNHNS and CDR2 SASEGT. V trimming: 5 bases; J trimming: 2 bases; junction bases outside the gene matches: 6. CDR3 region: CASSRGLAGASTDTQYF. DNA of the CDR3: TGTGCCAGCAGTCGGGGACTAGCGGGGGCCTCCACAGATACGCAGTATTTT.

V usage is TRBV20-1 and J usage is TRBJ2-1, with 7 bases aligning to TRBD2. V trimming: 1 base; J trimming: 0 bases; junction bases outside the gene matches: 6. Per the germline V gene, CDR1 is DFQATT and CDR2 is SNEGSKA (reference sequence). The CDR3 runs 16 residues. In DNA, the CDR3 is TGCAGTGCTAGAGCCTTTGGGGGGGGCTCCTACAATGAGCAGTTCTTC. Protein product: CSARAFGGGSYNEQFF.

V is TRBV27 and J is TRBJ1-5; 8 bases are a match to TRBD1. The CDR3 is 14 amino acids. V was clipped by 6 bases and J by 2 bases; unmatched bases: 3. CDR1 MNHEY and CDR2 SMNVEV come from the germline V gene (reference sequence). CDR3 nucleotides: TGTGCCAGCAGGACAGGGGTTGGCAATCAGCCCCAGCATTTT. Translating it yields CASRTGVGNQPQHF.

There are a few counts of this clonotype. J is TRBJ2-3 and V is TRBV25-1; perhaps D is TRBD1 or TRBD2 (5 bases each). The CDR3 has 19 residues. Per the germline V gene, CDR1 is MGHDK and CDR2 is SYGVNS. Trimming took 2 bases from V and 4 from J, leaving 25 bases between them. The CDR3: CASSERGGRSPLRADTQYF. The CDR3, as DNA: TGTGCCAGCAGTGAACGTGGGGGACGGAGTCCCCTAAGGGCAGATACGCAGTATTTT.

The chain has TRBV20-1 and TRBJ2-5; TRBD2 matches 8 bases. CDR1 is DFQATT and CDR2 is SNEGSKA in the germline V gene (reference sequence). V gave up 1 base and J gave up 5 bases; unmatched junction bases: 9. This CDR3 comprises 15 residues. The CDR3 loop reads CSARGVREEKETQYF. CDR3 DNA: TGCAGTGCTAGAGGGGTGCGGGAGGAGAAGGAGACCCAGTACTTC.

This clonotype showed up just a few times. The genes are TRBV3-1 and TRBJ2-7, with a tentative D call TRBD2 (5 bases). CDR1 and CDR2 from the germline V gene are LGHDT and YNNKEL (reference sequence). This CDR3 contains 14 residues. Trimming pared 1 base from V and 4 bases from J, leaving 11 bases between. The CDR3 region is CASSQGGRLYEQYF. The CDR3 region has the DNA TGTGCCAGCAGCCAAGGTGGCAGACTATACGAGCAGTACTTC.

The chain joins TRBV20-1 to TRBJ2-1; no firm D call. Germline V CDR1 and CDR2: DFQATT, SNEGSKA (reference sequence). There are 13 residues in the CDR3. V was cut by 5 bases and J by 0 bases, with 8 bases left in between. CDR3 DNA: TGCAGTGCTGCCAGGAGCTCCTACAATGAGCAGTTCTTC. It translates to CSAARSSYNEQFF.